The rows below give T cell receptor beta chains drawn from one sample of a study of T cell repertoires in cytomegalovirus infection. TCRdb independently ran MiXCR on the reads; one entry per CDR3 protein. The sample carries some 590,000 distinct CDR3 sequences, around 40% recorded once. These receptors are not linked to any known antigen. Sequenced material: cultured PBMCs, taken from culture after CMV antigen stimulation. These TCRs come from a human donor in good health (CMV status not recorded). Some clones in this sample may be carry-over from other donors' samples. Both conserved end residues are part of each CDR3. A D gene is named only where the DNA matches it firmly. Clone size, where shown, is once, few, many, or a class for clones that have expanded.

D	V	J	size	DNA	CDR3
NA	TRBV7-2	TRBJ2-3	NA	TGTGCCAGCAGCTCCGGACACCTCACAGATACGCAGTATTTT	CASSSGHLTDTQYF
NA	TRBV11-2	TRBJ2-7	NA	TGTGCCAGCAGCTTAGTCATTGGGGGGTCTTTATACGAGCAGTACTTC	CASSLVIGGSLYEQYF
NA	TRBV27	TRBJ2-1	once	TGTGCCAGCAACCCAGACAGGATCAACTACAATGAGCAGTTCTTC	CASNPDRINYNEQFF
NA	TRBV7-9	TRBJ1-1	NA	TGTGCCAGCAGCTTACCGAACAGGGATGAAGCTTTCTTT	CASSLPNRDEAFF
NA	TRBV2	TRBJ1-1	NA	TGTGCCAGCAGTGAAACATTCGTAGTAGGGGGGACTGAAGCTTTCTTT	CASSETFVVGGTEAFF
NA	TRBV28	TRBJ1-3	NA	TGTGCCAGCAGTTTATCCGGCAGAATCTCTGGAAACACCATATATTTT	CASSLSGRISGNTIYF
TRBD2	TRBV7-2	TRBJ2-3	NA	TGTGCCAGCAGCTTAGGGGGCTACGGGGGGGTGACGAATACGCAGTATTTT	CASSLGGYGGVTNTQYF
NA	TRBV18	TRBJ2-7	NA	TGTGCCAGCTCACCCCTGGAGGGTTTCGGCGAGCAGTACTTC	CASSPLEGFGEQYF
NA	TRBV4-1	TRBJ1-1	few	TGCGCCAGCAGCCAAGATAGAACCCCGAACACTGAAGCTTTCTTT	CASSQDRTPNTEAFF
NA	TRBV6-1	TRBJ2-1	NA	TGTGCCAGCAGTTACGTGGGGGGCCCCCCAAATGAGCAGTTCTTC	CASSYVGGPPNEQFF
NA	TRBV7-8	TRBJ2-5	many	TGTGCCAGCAGCTTGGTGTCCCAGTACCAAGAGACCCAGTACTTC	CASSLVSQYQETQYF
NA	TRBV7-8	TRBJ2-3	NA	TGTGCCAGCAGCCCCGACCTACAGCGGCTCACAGATACGCAGTATTTT	CASSPDLQRLTDTQYF
NA	TRBV6-6	TRBJ2-5	NA	TGTGCCAGCAGCCCGGGACTGTCGTACCAAGAGACCCAGTACTTC	CASSPGLSYQETQYF
NA	TRBV6-6	TRBJ2-3	few	TGTGCCAGCAGTTCACGGGGGACGAGCACAGATACGCAGTATTTT	CASSSRGTSTDTQYF
NA	TRBV7-2	TRBJ2-7	few	TGTGCCAGCAGCTTAGTGTCGGTGGCCTACGAGCAGTACTTC	CASSLVSVAYEQYF
NA	TRBV5-1	TRBJ2-2	NA	TGCGCCAGCAGAGCTGGGCCTAGAGACACCGGGGAGCTGTTTTTT	CASRAGPRDTGELFF
NA	TRBV18	TRBJ2-7	NA	TGTGCCAGCTCACCATGGTCGGGCGGTGAGTACGAGCAGTACTTC	CASSPWSGGEYEQYF
NA	TRBV7-2	TRBJ2-1	few	TGTGCCAGCAGCAGGGGGGCTTATGAGCAGTTCTTC	CASSRGAYEQFF
NA	TRBV4-2	TRBJ1-2	NA	TGTGCCAGCAGCCAAGCAGGAGGGGGTGATGGCTACACCTTC	CASSQAGGGDGYTF
NA	TRBV5-5	TRBJ1-1	NA	TGTGCCAGCAGCTCACCGACAGAAATGAACACTGAAGCTTTCTTT	CASSSPTEMNTEAFF
TRBD2	TRBV7-2	TRBJ2-3	many	TGTGCCAGCAGCCTACAGACTAGCGGAGATACGCAGTATTTT	CASSLQTSGDTQYF
TRBD1	TRBV6-2/TRBV6-3	TRBJ2-1	NA	TGTGCCAGCAGAAACCAGGGGGCGGGCAATGAGCAGTTCTTC	CASRNQGAGNEQFF
NA	TRBV20-1	TRBJ1-4	NA	TGCAGTGCTAGGGTCTCCAGAACTGGCGGGGAAAAACTGTTTTTT	CSARVSRTGGEKLFF
NA	TRBV28	TRBJ2-7	few	TGTGCCAGCAGTCAAACCGGGGACCGAGGGACGCAAGAGCAGTACTTC	CASSQTGDRGTQEQYF
TRBD2	TRBV7-9	TRBJ2-1	few	TGTGCCAGCAGCTCGCAGGGTCTACGGGAGGGGTTTAATGAGCAGTTCTTC	CASSSQGLREGFNEQFF
NA	TRBV4-1	TRBJ2-1	NA	TGCGCCAGCAGCCACGGTAGCTGGGTCTCCTACAATGAGCAGTTCTTC	CASSHGSWVSYNEQFF
NA	TRBV7-6	TRBJ2-1	NA	TGTGCCAGCAGCTTCACTAGGACCAATGAGCAGTTCTTC	CASSFTRTNEQFF
NA	TRBV5-1	TRBJ1-3	NA	TGCGCCAGCAGCCGGGACACGCCAGGAAACACCATATATTTT	CASSRDTPGNTIYF
NA	TRBV5-4	TRBJ1-2	NA	TGTGCCAGCAACTCCGGCGGCACGGCGGAGGGCTTCTATGGCTACACCTTC	CASNSGGTAEGFYGYTF
NA	TRBV6-6	TRBJ1-5	NA	TGTGCCAGCAGTTACTCGATCCGGAGTCAGCCCCAGCATTTT	CASSYSIRSQPQHF
NA	TRBV7-2	TRBJ2-7	many	TGTGCCAGCAGCTTAGCGCAGGGAATCCTGTCCTACGAGCAGTACTTC	CASSLAQGILSYEQYF
TRBD2	TRBV6-5	TRBJ2-1	few	TGTGCCAGCAGCCGCGGACTAGCGGGGTCCAATGAGCAGTTCTTC	CASSRGLAGSNEQFF
NA	TRBV7-7	TRBJ1-2	NA	TGTGCCAGCAGCTCGAACTTAGGGGGCTACACCTTC	CASSSNLGGYTF
TRBD2	TRBV7-9	TRBJ2-1	NA	TGTGCCAGCAGCGGGAGCGGGGGGCCTGAGCAGTTCTTC	CASSGSGGPEQFF
NA	TRBV7-2	TRBJ1-1	NA	TGTGCCAGCAGCTTAGCATTTGACAAGGGACACCTCACTGAAGCTTTCTTT	CASSLAFDKGHLTEAFF
TRBD2	TRBV4-1	TRBJ2-3	NA	TGCGCCAGCAGCCACGGGACTAGCGGGGATACGCAGTATTTT	CASSHGTSGDTQYF
NA	TRBV6-2/TRBV6-3	TRBJ2-7	NA	TGTGCCAGCAGCCCGTTGGGACTGAATGCCTACGAGCAGTACTTC	CASSPLGLNAYEQYF
NA	TRBV7-8	TRBJ2-7	NA	TGTGCCAGCAGCTCGCGGGCGATACCTATCTACGAGCAGTACTTC	CASSSRAIPIYEQYF
NA	TRBV6-5	TRBJ1-4	NA	TGTGCCAGCAGTTTGACACTGGATGAAAAACTGTTTTTT	CASSLTLDEKLFF
TRBD2	TRBV7-2	TRBJ2-5	NA	TGTGCCAGCAGCTCGCCAGCGGGGATACAAGAGACCCAGTACTTC	CASSSPAGIQETQYF
NA	TRBV7-2	TRBJ1-2	few	TGTGCCAGCAGCTCACGACTCAGGTTTTATGGCTACACCTTC	CASSSRLRFYGYTF
TRBD1	TRBV20-1	TRBJ2-7	few	TGCAGTGCTAGGGGGACGGGACAGAGCTACGAGCAGTACTTC	CSARGTGQSYEQYF
NA	TRBV29-1	TRBJ2-1	few	TGCAGCGGGGGGGTCCGTGGACAAGAGCAGTTCTTC	CSGGVRGQEQFF
NA	TRBV5-3	TRBJ2-1	NA	TGTGCCAGCACCGTTAGCGGCACCTACAATGAGCAGTTCTTC	CASTVSGTYNEQFF
NA	TRBV6-2/TRBV6-3	TRBJ1-1	few	TGTGCCAGCAGTTACTCGGGGAACAATGAAGAGTTCTTT	CASSYSGNNEEFF
TRBD2	TRBV19	TRBJ2-1	NA	TGTGCCAGTAAGTCCCACTTCCAACTAGCGGGAGGGGAGCGTGAGCAGTTCTTC	CASKSHFQLAGGEREQFF
TRBD1	TRBV14	TRBJ1-2	NA	TGTGCCAGCAGCCAAGGGACAGGGAGCGGCTACACCTTC	CASSQGTGSGYTF
TRBD2	TRBV4-2	TRBJ2-1	NA	TGTGCCAGCAGCCAAGATCCGGCTAGCGGGGGGGGAGTGAACAATGAGCAGTTCTTC	CASSQDPASGGGVNNEQFF
NA	TRBV12-3/TRBV12-4	TRBJ1-5	NA	TGTGCCAGCAGTTTCAGTCGGGGGGGGATACCTGGTCGGAATCAGCCCCAGCATTTT	CASSFSRGGIPGRNQPQHF